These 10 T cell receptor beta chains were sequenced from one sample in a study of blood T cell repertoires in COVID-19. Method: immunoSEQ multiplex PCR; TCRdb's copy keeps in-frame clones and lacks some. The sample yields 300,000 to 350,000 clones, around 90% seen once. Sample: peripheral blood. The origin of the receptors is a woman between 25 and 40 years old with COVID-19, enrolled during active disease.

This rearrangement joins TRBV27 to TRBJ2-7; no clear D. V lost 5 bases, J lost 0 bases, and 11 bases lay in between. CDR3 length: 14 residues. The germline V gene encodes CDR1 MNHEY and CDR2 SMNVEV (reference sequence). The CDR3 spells CASSPAQFSYEQYF. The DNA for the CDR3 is TGTGCCAGCAGTCCCGCACAGTTCTCCTACGAGCAGTACTTC.

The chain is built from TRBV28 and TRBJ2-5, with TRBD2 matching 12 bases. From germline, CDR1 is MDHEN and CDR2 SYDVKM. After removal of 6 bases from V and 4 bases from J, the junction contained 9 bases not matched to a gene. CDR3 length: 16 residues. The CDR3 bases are TGTGCCAGCAGACCGACCCTAGCGGGGGGGGGAGAGACCCAGTACTTC. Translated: CASRPTLAGGGETQYF. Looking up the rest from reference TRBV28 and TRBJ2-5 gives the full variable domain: DVKVTQSSRYLVKRTGEKVFLECVQDMDHENMFWYRQDPGLGLRLIYFSYDVKMKEKGDIPEGYSVSREKKERFSLILESASTNQTSMYLCASRPTLAGGGETQYFGPGTRLLVL.

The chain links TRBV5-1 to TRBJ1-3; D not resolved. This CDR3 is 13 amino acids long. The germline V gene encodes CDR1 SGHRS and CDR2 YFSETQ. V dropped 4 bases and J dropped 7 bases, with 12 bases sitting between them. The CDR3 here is CASSLGGGNTIYF. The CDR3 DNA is TGCGCCAGCAGCCTGGGCGGAGGGAACACCATATATTTT.

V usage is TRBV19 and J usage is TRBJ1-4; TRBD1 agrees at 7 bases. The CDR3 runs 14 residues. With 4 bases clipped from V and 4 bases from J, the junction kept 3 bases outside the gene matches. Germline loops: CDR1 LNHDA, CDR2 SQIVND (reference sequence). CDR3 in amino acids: CASSTGTVNEKLFF. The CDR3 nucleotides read TGTGCCAGTAGTACCGGGACAGTTAATGAAAAACTGTTTTTT. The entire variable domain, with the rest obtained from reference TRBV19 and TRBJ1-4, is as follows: DGGITQSPKYLFRKEGQNVTLSCEQNLNHDAMYWYRQDPGQGLRLIYYSQIVNDFQKGDIAEGYSVSREKKESFPLTVTSAQKNPTAFYLCASSTGTVNEKLFFGSGTQLSVL.

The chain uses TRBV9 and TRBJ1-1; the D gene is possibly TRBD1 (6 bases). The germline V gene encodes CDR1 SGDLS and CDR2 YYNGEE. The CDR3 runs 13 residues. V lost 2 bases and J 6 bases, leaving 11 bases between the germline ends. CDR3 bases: TGTGCCAGCAGCGTGGGGGCAAACGCTGAAGCTTTCTTT. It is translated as CASSVGANAEAFF.

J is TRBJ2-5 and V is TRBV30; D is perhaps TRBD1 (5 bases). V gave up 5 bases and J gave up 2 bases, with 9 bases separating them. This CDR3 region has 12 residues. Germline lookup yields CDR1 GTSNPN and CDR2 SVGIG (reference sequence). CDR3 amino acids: CAWDRPQETQYF. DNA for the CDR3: TGTGCCTGGGACAGACCTCAAGAGACCCAGTACTTC.

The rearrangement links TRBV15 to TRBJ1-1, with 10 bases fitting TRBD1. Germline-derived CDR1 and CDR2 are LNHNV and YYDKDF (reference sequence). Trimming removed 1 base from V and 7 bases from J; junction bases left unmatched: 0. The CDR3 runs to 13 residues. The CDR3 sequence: CATSRGDRGEAFF. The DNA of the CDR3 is TGTGCCACCAGCAGAGGGGACAGGGGTGAAGCTTTCTTT.

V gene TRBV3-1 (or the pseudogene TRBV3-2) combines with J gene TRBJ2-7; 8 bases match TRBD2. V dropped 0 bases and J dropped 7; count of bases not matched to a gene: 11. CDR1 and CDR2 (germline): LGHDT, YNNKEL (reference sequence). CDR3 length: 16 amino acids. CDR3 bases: TGTGCCAGCAGCCAAGATCTAGGAGCGGGAGATCGGGAGCAGTACTTC. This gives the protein CASSQDLGAGDREQYF.

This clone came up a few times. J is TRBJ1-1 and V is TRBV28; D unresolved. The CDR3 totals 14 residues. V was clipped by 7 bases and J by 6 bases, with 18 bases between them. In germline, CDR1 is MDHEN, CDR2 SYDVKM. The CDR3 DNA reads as TGTGCCAGCATCTGGACGTCGGGGATCGCTGAAGCTTTCTTT. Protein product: CASIWTSGIAEAFF.

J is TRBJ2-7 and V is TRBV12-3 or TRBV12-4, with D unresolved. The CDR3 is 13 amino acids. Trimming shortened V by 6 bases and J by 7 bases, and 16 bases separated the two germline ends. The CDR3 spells CASRKTLRSEQYF. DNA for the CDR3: TGTGCCAGCAGAAAAACACTACGTTCGGAGCAGTACTTC.